This T cell receptor (beta chain) was observed in a study of T-cell reconstitution after alpha-beta-depleted transplantation in children. Study-wide points: T-cell counts and diversity at one year post-transplant came mainly from newly produced T cells. Reportedly, roughly two months post-transplant, alpha-beta T cells arose from several hundred expanded graft clones. Surviving thymic progenitors and recipient T cells were the source of high TCRbeta diversity at day 60 in some patients.

Unique molecular identifiers tagged the TCRbeta library. TCRdb ran MiXCR on the PCR reads and lists one entry per CDR3 protein. The sample holds fewer than 700,000 distinct CDR3 sequences; about an eighth are singletons and the top ten take roughly 2.3%. The CDR3 totals 17 residues. Per the germline V gene, CDR1 is LGHNA and CDR2 is YSLEER. Deletions cut 1 base from V and 3 bases from J, with 16 bases between. Only a few counts were recorded for this clonotype. No antigen is known for it. The chain joins TRBV4-3 to TRBJ2-1; tentatively, D is TRBD2 (6 bases). The receptor was derived from a male patient between 10 and 17 years old who had a stem cell transplant for acute myeloid leukemia, so the T cells may come from the graft donor. The starting material was PBMCs, mostly from graft donor cells, obtained 360 days after TCRalphabeta/CD19-depleted stem cell transplant. The CDR3 sequence is CASSQVGRGRSYNEQFF. CDR3 DNA: TGCGCCAGCAGCCAAGTAGGGCGGGGTCGTAGCTACAATGAGCAGTTCTTC.